This is a list of T cell receptor beta chains from one sample in a study of identical twins. Each CDR3 protein gets one entry after TCRdb re-called the 5' RACE reads with MiXCR. Counted here are some 500,000 distinct CDR3 sequences, 9.6% occurring once; the ten biggest clones make up 3%. The sample also formed part of further work on yellow fever vaccine responses in identical twins.

Sample: PBMCs. These receptor sequences come from a woman between 18 and 30 years old in good health. Each CDR3 is given with its conserved first and last residue. The D gene is left open where the match is weak. Only some rows state a clone size, as once, few, many or a class for expanded clones.

D | size | J | V | DNA | CDR3
- | many | TRBJ1-1 | TRBV9 | TGTGCCAGCAGCGTAGGTCGGGACACTGAAGCTTTCTTT | CASSVGRDTEAFF
- | - | TRBJ2-7 | TRBV20-1 | TGCAGTGTGGACGGACACCGGTACGAGCAGTACTTC | CSVDGHRYEQYF
- | - | TRBJ2-7 | TRBV11-2 | TGTGCCAGCAGCTTACAGATTCTGGGTGATTACGAGCAGTACTTC | CASSLQILGDYEQYF
- | few | TRBJ1-1 | TRBV18 | TGTGCCAGCTCACCACTAGGGCATGACGCTGAAGCTTTCTTT | CASSPLGHDAEAFF
- | - | TRBJ2-6 | TRBV5-1 | TGCGCCAGCAGCTTAAGGTCAGGGGCCCCTGGGGCCAACGTCCTGACTTTC | CASSLRSGAPGANVLTF
- | - | TRBJ1-5 | TRBV15 | TGTGCCACCAGCAGAGCAGCTAATAATCACCCCCAGCATTTT | CATSRAANNHPQHF
TRBD1 | few | TRBJ2-5 | TRBV27 | TGTGCCAGCAGTCAATACAGGGGGCACGAGACCCAGTACTTC | CASSQYRGHETQYF
- | - | TRBJ1-1 | TRBV7-2 | TGTGCCAGCATCCCGGGCGGTATGAACACTGAAGCTTTCTTT | CASIPGGMNTEAFF
TRBD2 | many | TRBJ2-1 | TRBV29-1 | TGCAGCGTTGAAGGGGCCCGGCGGGAGGGTGGGTACAATGAGCAGTTCTTC | CSVEGARREGGYNEQFF
- | few | TRBJ2-5 | TRBV5-1 | TGCGCCAGCAGCTCAATTCCAGGGAACCAAGAGACCCAGTACTTC | CASSSIPGNQETQYF
- | - | TRBJ1-1 | TRBV9 | TGTGCCAGCACTTTGGGGTCTGGAACTGAAGCTTTCTTT | CASTLGSGTEAFF
- | few | TRBJ2-1 | TRBV15 | TGTGCCACCAGCAGACTGCCAGGGGGGGGCTGGAATGAGCAGTTCTTC | CATSRLPGGGWNEQFF
- | - | TRBJ2-2 | TRBV5-1 | TGCGCCAGCAGCTTGGCCTTGCGAGGGTCCGGGGAGCTGTTTTTT | CASSLALRGSGELFF
- | many | TRBJ2-3 | TRBV5-1 | TGCGCCAGCAGCTTGGCCCGACACACAGATACGCAGTATTTT | CASSLARHTDTQYF
- | - | TRBJ2-1 | TRBV7-9 | TGTGCCAGCAGCACCACCTTGTTCCTCAATGAGCAGTTCTTC | CASSTTLFLNEQFF
- | few | TRBJ2-6 | TRBV20-1 | TGCAGTGCTCGTAGGACGGAAGAGAACTCTGGGGCCAACGTCCTGACTTTC | CSARRTEENSGANVLTF
TRBD1 | - | TRBJ1-2 | TRBV11-2 | TGTGCCAGCAGGCCGACAGGGCTAATCTATGGCTACACCTTC | CASRPTGLIYGYTF
- | - | TRBJ2-5 | TRBV20-1 | TGCAGTGCTAGGACAGCACAGCAAGAGACCCAGTACTTC | CSARTAQQETQYF
TRBD1 | - | TRBJ1-2 | TRBV20-1 | TGCAGTGCTTTTGACAGGGGGCACGATGGCTACACCTTC | CSAFDRGHDGYTF
TRBD1 | - | TRBJ1-1 | TRBV27 | TGTGCCAGCAGTAGCCTGGACAGGGTCACTGAAGCTTTCTTT | CASSSLDRVTEAFF
TRBD1 | few | TRBJ2-1 | TRBV14 | TGTGCCAGCAGCCGCCCCGAAGGACAGGGAATAAACAATGAGCAGTTCTTC | CASSRPEGQGINNEQFF
- | - | TRBJ1-6 | TRBV5-1 | TGCGCCAGCAGCTTTCAGGACCCCAGAGCGAATTCACCCCTCCACTTT | CASSFQDPRANSPLHF
TRBD2 | few | TRBJ2-1 | TRBV7-2 | TGTGCCAGCAGTTGGACTAGCGGGGGGGCTGGGCAGTTCTTC | CASSWTSGGAGQFF
- | - | TRBJ2-7 | TRBV27 | TGTGCCAGCAGTTCCCAGTTGACTTACGAGCAGTACTTC | CASSSQLTYEQYF
- | - | TRBJ2-3 | TRBV10-3 | TGTGCCATCAGTGACGGACAGACCACAGATACGCAGTATTTT | CAISDGQTTDTQYF
TRBD1 | few | TRBJ2-1 | TRBV7-8 | TGTGCCAGCAGCGCAAGGGAGACAGGGTCTAATGAGCAGTTCTTC | CASSARETGSNEQFF
- | - | TRBJ2-2 | TRBV27 | TGTGCCAGCAGTTTATATCAGGGCGGTACCGGGGAGCTGTTTTTT | CASSLYQGGTGELFF
TRBD1 | - | TRBJ2-5 | TRBV25-1 | TGTGCCAGCAGAGGGACAGCTGGGGCCCAGTACTTC | CASRGTAGAQYF
- | few | TRBJ1-3 | TRBV28 | TGTGCCAGCAGAAATCCCGGTGAAGGGAGAGGAAACACCATATATTTT | CASRNPGEGRGNTIYF
- | - | TRBJ2-7 | TRBV27 | TGTGCCAGCAGTTTTGTCAGGGTCCATTCCTACGAGCAGTACTTC | CASSFVRVHSYEQYF
TRBD1 | - | TRBJ2-2 | TRBV5-1 | TGCGCCAGCAACTCGGACAGGCCGAACACCGGGGAGCTGTTTTTT | CASNSDRPNTGELFF
TRBD1 | many | TRBJ2-5 | TRBV7-9 | TGTGCCAGCAGCAGCCGGGACAGGGAGACCCAGTACTTC | CASSSRDRETQYF
TRBD2 | - | TRBJ2-3 | TRBV7-9 | TGTGCCAGCAGCCCTAGGCCGGGAGGCGACACAGATACGCAGTATTTT | CASSPRPGGDTDTQYF
- | - | TRBJ2-5 | TRBV29-1 | TGCAGCTCGGCTCCGTCCCAAGAGACCCAGTACTTC | CSSAPSQETQYF
TRBD1 | - | TRBJ1-1 | TRBV18 | TGTGCCAGCTCACCGTATCTCAATGACAGGGCCGCTGAAGCTTTCTTT | CASSPYLNDRAAEAFF
TRBD2 | few | TRBJ2-3 | TRBV5-4 | TGTGCCAGCCTTCTTAGAGACAAGCGGGGCAGCACAGATACGCAGTATTTT | CASLLRDKRGSTDTQYF
TRBD2 | many | TRBJ2-7 | TRBV29-1 | TGCAGCGTTATAGCGGGGGGTCCGTCCTACGAGCAGTACTTC | CSVIAGGPSYEQYF
- | few | TRBJ2-7 | TRBV7-2 | TGTGCCAGCAGCCGCTCACTAGGAGGCTACGAGCAGTACTTC | CASSRSLGGYEQYF
- | many | TRBJ2-2 | TRBV9 | TGTGCCAGCAGCTCATCCCTAGAGACCGGGGAGCTGTTTTTT | CASSSSLETGELFF
- | - | TRBJ2-3 | TRBV7-9 | TGTGCCAGCAGCGCTTGGCGCACAGATACGCAGTATTTT | CASSAWRTDTQYF
- | - | TRBJ2-1 | TRBV2 | TGTGCCCTAACCAGCGCCGACAGCTCCTACAATGAGCAGTTCTTC | CALTSADSSYNEQFF
TRBD1 | few | TRBJ2-2 | TRBV5-6 | TGTGCCAGCATAGAGACAGGGGGCACGGCGAACACCGGGGAGCTGTTTTTT | CASIETGGTANTGELFF
TRBD1 | - | TRBJ1-1 | TRBV27 | TGTGCCAGCAGTTCACGACAGGGGGCGCGGGACACTGAAGCTTTCTTT | CASSSRQGARDTEAFF
- | few | TRBJ2-1 | TRBV7-8 | TGTGCCAGCAGCTTATTAAGGGGGATATCCTACAATGAGCAGTTCTTC | CASSLLRGISYNEQFF
- | - | TRBJ1-4 | TRBV7-2 | TGTGCCAGCAGCCGAGGACTAAATGAAAAACTGTTTTTT | CASSRGLNEKLFF
- | many | TRBJ1-6 | TRBV20-1 | TGCAGTGCTAGAGATCGGGGCAGGGATAATTCACCCCTCCACTTT | CSARDRGRDNSPLHF
- | few | TRBJ2-2 | TRBV7-8 | TGTGCCAGCAGCCACGTAGGGACCGGGGAGCTGTTTTTT | CASSHVGTGELFF
TRBD2 | - | TRBJ2-7 | TRBV14 | TGTGCCAGCAGCCGAACACTAGCGGGAGAGCCCACAGACTACGAGCAGTACTTC | CASSRTLAGEPTDYEQYF
TRBD1 | many | TRBJ2-2 | TRBV7-2 | TGTGCCAGCAGTTGGGACACAGGGGGTGTAAGCACCGGGGAGCTGTTTTTT | CASSWDTGGVSTGELFF
- | many | TRBJ2-1 | TRBV6-4 | TGTGCCAGCAGTGACTCGGTTGGGTCCTACAATGAGCAGTTCTTC | CASSDSVGSYNEQFF
- | - | TRBJ2-7 | TRBV9 | TGTGCCAGCAGCGACACCGGGACTCGGAGCTCCTACGAGCAGTACTTC | CASSDTGTRSSYEQYF
TRBD2 | - | TRBJ2-3 | TRBV4-1 | TGCGCCAGCAGCGTCTGGGGGGGAACAGATACGCAGTATTTT | CASSVWGGTDTQYF